This TCR beta chain was documented in a study of blood T cell repertoires in COVID-19. The protocol was immunoSEQ multiplex PCR, while the TCRdb copy is restricted to in-frame clones and leaves out a portion. The table shows 150,000 to 200,000 clones, with more than 70% occurring only once. Germline V CDR1 and CDR2: ENHRY, SYGVKD. Trimming removed 10 bases from V and 5 bases from J; junction bases left unmatched: 7. The CDR3 sequence is 14 residues long. The sequence came from a woman at least 80 years old with active or convalescent COVID-19. The chain links TRBV10-3 to TRBJ1-5, with 11 bases lining up with TRBD1. The sample taken for sequencing was peripheral blood. The CDR3 region has the DNA TGTGCCACCCAAGGACAGGGGGCGGATCAGCCCCAGCATTTT. This codes for CATQGQGADQPQHF.